The entry below describes one T cell receptor beta chain. This CDR3 has 16 residues. Germline-derived CDR1 and CDR2 are LGHNA and YSLEER. The trim removed 5 bases at V and 4 bases at J, leaving 6 bases unmatched. This specimen belongs to a study of blood T cell repertoires in COVID-19. Study background: Samples came from the United States, Italy and Spain, spanning acute and convalescent COVID-19. PBMCs, B-cell-depleted T cells, or T cells were the source of the cDNA or gDNA that made up the material.

In the authors' methods: Amplification of reference gene primers was used by the study to estimate nucleated cell counts. Libraries were prepared by immunoSEQ multiplex PCR; TCRdb keeps only in-frame clonotypes and omits some of them. Clone size and V and J calls were adopted from that table, with D and trimming inferred from the DNA. The sample carries under 200,000 clones, about 85% recorded once. The Seattle site enrolled patients during active infection and followed them longitudinally. Sequencing was carried out using peripheral blood. This rearrangement joins TRBV4-3 to TRBJ2-3, with TRBD2 matching 13 bases. This TCR came from a woman between 45 and 65 years old with COVID-19, enrolled during active disease. For the CDR3, the DNA is TGCGCCAGCAGCAATCGACTAGCGGGGGGACCAGATACGCAGTATTTT. As protein: CASSNRLAGGPDTQYF.